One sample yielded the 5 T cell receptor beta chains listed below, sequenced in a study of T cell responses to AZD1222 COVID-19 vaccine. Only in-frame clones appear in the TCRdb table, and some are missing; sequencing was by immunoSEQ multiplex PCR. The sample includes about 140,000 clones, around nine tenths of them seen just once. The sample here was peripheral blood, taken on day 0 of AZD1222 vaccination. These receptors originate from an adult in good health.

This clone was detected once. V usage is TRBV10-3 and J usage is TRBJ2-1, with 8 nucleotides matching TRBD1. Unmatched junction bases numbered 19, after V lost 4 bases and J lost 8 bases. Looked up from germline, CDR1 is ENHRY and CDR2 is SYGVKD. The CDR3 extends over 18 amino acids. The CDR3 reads CAISVMPAGGQGRDEQFF. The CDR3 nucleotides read TGTGCCATCAGTGTTATGCCTGCTGGAGGACAGGGTAGGGATGAGCAGTTCTTC.

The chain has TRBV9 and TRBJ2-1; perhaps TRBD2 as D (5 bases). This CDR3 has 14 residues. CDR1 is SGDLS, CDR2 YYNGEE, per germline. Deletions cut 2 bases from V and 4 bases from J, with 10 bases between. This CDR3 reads CASSVGSGYNEQFF. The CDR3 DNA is TGTGCCAGCAGCGTGGGAAGCGGATACAATGAGCAGTTCTTC.

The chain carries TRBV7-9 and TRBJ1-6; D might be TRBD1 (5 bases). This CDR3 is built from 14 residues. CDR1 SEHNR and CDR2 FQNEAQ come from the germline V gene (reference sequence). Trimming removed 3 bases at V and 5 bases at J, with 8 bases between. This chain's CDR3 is CASSFAGNNSPLHF. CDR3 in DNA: TGTGCCAGCAGCTTTGCAGGGAATAATTCACCCCTCCACTTT.

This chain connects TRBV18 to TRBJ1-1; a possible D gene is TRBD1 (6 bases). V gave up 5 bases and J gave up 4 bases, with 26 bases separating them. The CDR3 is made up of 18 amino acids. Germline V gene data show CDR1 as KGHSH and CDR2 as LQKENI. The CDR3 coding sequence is TGTGCCAGCTCATCCCAGGTGCCAAATTTGGGGGCGGCCACTGAAGCTTTCTTT. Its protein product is CASSSQVPNLGAATEAFF.

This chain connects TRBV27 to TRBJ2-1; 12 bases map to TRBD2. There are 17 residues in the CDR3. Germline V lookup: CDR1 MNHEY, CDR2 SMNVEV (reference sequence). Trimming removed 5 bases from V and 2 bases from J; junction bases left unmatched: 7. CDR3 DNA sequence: TGTGCCAGCAGTCCCGGACTAGCGGGGAATCCCTACAATGAGCAGTTCTTC. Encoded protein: CASSPGLAGNPYNEQFF.